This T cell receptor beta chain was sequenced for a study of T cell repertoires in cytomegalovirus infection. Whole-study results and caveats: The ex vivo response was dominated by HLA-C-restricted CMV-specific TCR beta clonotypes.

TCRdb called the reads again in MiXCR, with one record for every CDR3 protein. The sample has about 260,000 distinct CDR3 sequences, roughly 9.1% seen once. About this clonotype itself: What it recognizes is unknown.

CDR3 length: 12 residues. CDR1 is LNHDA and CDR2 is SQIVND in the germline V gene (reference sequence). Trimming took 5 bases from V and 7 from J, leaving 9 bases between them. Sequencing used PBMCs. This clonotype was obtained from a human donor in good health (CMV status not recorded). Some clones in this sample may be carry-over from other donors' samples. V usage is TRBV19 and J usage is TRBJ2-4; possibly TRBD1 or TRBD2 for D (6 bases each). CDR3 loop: CASSQGGNIQYF. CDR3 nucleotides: TGTGCCAGTAGTCAAGGGGGGAACATTCAGTACTTC.